Listed here are 17 T cell receptor beta chains from one sample, sequenced in a study of blood T cell repertoires in COVID-19. Repertoires were generated with immunoSEQ multiplex PCR, while TCRdb's copy carries only in-frame clones and drops some. Of under 200,000 clones listed, over 75% are singletons. Sequenced: PBMCs or T cells enriched from blood (not recorded which). The receptors come from a woman between 18 and 30 years old who had recovered from COVID-19.

The genes are TRBV7-9 and TRBJ2-1; TRBD2 is a possible D gene (6 bases). Germline lookup yields CDR1 SEHNR and CDR2 FQNEAQ (reference sequence). V was cut by 1 base and J by 0 bases, with 16 bases left in between. The CDR3 has 18 residues. The CDR3 region is CASSLVRRRVGSYNEQFF. The CDR3 region has the DNA TGTGCCAGCAGCTTAGTACGGCGGAGGGTAGGCTCCTACAATGAGCAGTTCTTC.

The V and J genes are TRBV5-1 and TRBJ2-7; 11 nucleotides line up with TRBD2. The CDR3 is 15 amino acids. Per germline, CDR1 SGHRS and CDR2 YFSETQ. V was pared by 6 bases and J by 7 bases, with 12 bases of the junction left unmatched. The CDR3, as DNA: TGCGCCAGCACCCCGGGGACTAGCGGAACACGGGAGCAGTACTTC. As protein: CASTPGTSGTREQYF.

The chain combines TRBV19 with TRBJ1-1; a possible D gene is TRBD1 (6 bases). CDR1 and CDR2 from the germline V gene are LNHDA and SQIVND (reference sequence). This CDR3 comprises 13 residues. Between the trimmed V and J ends, which lost 1 base and 8 bases, there was a span of 11 bases. The CDR3 loop reads CASSIVGGAEAFF. The CDR3 DNA is TGTGCCAGTAGTATAGTTGGGGGCGCAGAAGCTTTCTTT.

V gene TRBV21-1 combines with J gene TRBJ1-5. TRBV21-1 is a pseudogene locus. The CDR3 loop spans 18 amino acids. In DNA form, the CDR3 reads TGTGCCAGCAGCCCAAGTGAGATTACGGAGTGTGGCAATCAGCCCCAGCATTTT. Protein sequence: CASSPSEITECGNQPQHF.

The genes are TRBV6-5 and TRBJ2-1; 10 nucleotides line up with TRBD1. After removal of 5 bases from V and 7 bases from J, the junction contained 8 bases not matched to a gene. Germline V gives CDR1 MNHEY, CDR2 SVGAGI. The CDR3 runs to 15 residues. The CDR3 DNA is TGTGCCAGCAGTCGAGGGGACAGGGGTATGAATGAGCAGTTCTTC. Its protein is CASSRGDRGMNEQFF.

This rearrangement joins TRBV6-6 to TRBJ1-2, with D tentatively TRBD1 (6 bases). Trimming cost V 5 bases and J 4 bases, with 14 bases left between them. The CDR3 runs 14 residues. Looked up from germline, CDR1 is MNHNY and CDR2 is SVGAGI (reference sequence). CDR3 in amino acids: CASSVRGVSYGYTF. CDR3 nucleotides: TGTGCCAGCAGTGTCAGGGGAGTATCCTATGGCTACACCTTC.

CDR3 protein: CSVGQLPGGSYNEQFF. DNA of the CDR3: TGCAGCGTTGGACAGTTGCCGGGGGGTTCTTACAATGAGCAGTTCTTC. The chain links TRBV29-1 to TRBJ2-1; TRBD2 matches at 7 bases. Germline CDR1 is SQVTM and CDR2 is ANQGSEA. V lost 4 bases, J lost 4 bases, and 13 bases stayed unmatched. This CDR3 is built from 16 residues.

The chain uses TRBV5-1 and TRBJ2-1, with TRBD2 matching over 7 bases. The CDR3 covers 15 residues. Unmatched junction bases numbered 5, after V lost 5 bases and J lost 0 bases. CDR1 and CDR2 (germline): SGHRS, YFSETQ. CDR3 sequence reads: CASRLWGGSYNEQFF. The CDR3 DNA is TGCGCCAGCAGGTTGTGGGGGGGCTCCTACAATGAGCAGTTCTTC.

V gene TRBV30 combines with J gene TRBJ2-2; D is perhaps TRBD2 (5 bases). The CDR3 is made up of 15 amino acids. CDR1 is GTSNPN and CDR2 is SVGIG in the germline V gene (reference sequence). Trimming took 2 bases from V and 5 from J, leaving 15 bases between them. Here the CDR3 DNA reads TGTGCCTGGAGTCCCGGGAACACGGGAACCGGGGAGCTGTTTTTT. It encodes CAWSPGNTGTGELFF.

The chain links TRBV18 to TRBJ2-3; 9 nucleotides agree with TRBD2. CDR1 and CDR2 (germline): KGHSH, LQKENI. The V and J ends lost 3 bases and 6 bases, in that order; junction bases with no gene match: 7. CDR3 length: 15 residues. The CDR3 sequence is CASSPAGLAKDTQYF. CDR3 DNA: TGTGCCAGCTCACCCGCTGGACTAGCGAAGGATACGCAGTATTTT.

This clone came up once. The chain recombines TRBV20-1 with TRBJ1-1; no reliable D call. CDR1 is DFQATT and CDR2 is SNEGSKA in the germline V gene (reference sequence). Between the trimmed V and J ends, which lost 1 base and 7 bases, there was a span of 7 bases. The CDR3 spans 11 residues. CDR3: CSARGHLEAFF. The DNA of the CDR3 is TGCAGTGCTAGAGGACACCTTGAAGCTTTCTTT.

CDR3 nucleotide sequence: TGTGCCTGGAGTTCAGGCAGAGCTTTCTTT. Its translation is CAWSSGRAFF. The rearrangement uses TRBV30 and TRBJ1-1; D remains unclear. V gave up 2 bases and J gave up 10 bases, with 8 bases separating them. This CDR3 contains 10 residues. Looked up from germline, CDR1 is GTSNPN and CDR2 is SVGIG (reference sequence). The entire variable domain, with the rest obtained from reference TRBV30 and TRBJ1-1, is as follows: SQTIHQWPATLVQPVGSPLSLECTVEGTSNPNLYWYRQAAGRGLQLLFYSVGIGQISSEVPQNLSASRPQDRQFILSSKKLLLSDSGFYLCAWSSGRAFFGQGTRLTVV.

The chain recombines TRBV28 with TRBJ2-3; possibly TRBD1 for D (6 bases). CDR1 MDHEN and CDR2 SYDVKM come from the germline V gene. Trimming took off 5 bases at V and 7 bases at J, with 16 bases between the two ends. CDR3 length: 14 amino acids. For the CDR3, the DNA is TGTGCCAGCAGTATCGACAGGCCTGGGCATACGCAGTATTTT. It is translated as CASSIDRPGHTQYF.

V is TRBV19 and J is TRBJ2-1; D is unresolved. V lost 2 bases and J 4 bases, leaving 6 bases between the germline ends. From germline, CDR1 is LNHDA and CDR2 SQIVND (reference sequence). This CDR3 spans 13 amino acids. The CDR3 spells CASSITNYNEQFF. The CDR3, as DNA: TGTGCCAGTAGTATAACTAATTACAATGAGCAGTTCTTC.

This rearrangement joins TRBV12-3 or TRBV12-4 to TRBJ1-5; D is uncertain. V lost 6 bases and J lost 0, with 6 bases in between. This CDR3 has 13 amino acids. The CDR3 here is CASRTSSNQPQHF. In DNA, the CDR3 is TGTGCCAGCAGAACTTCTAGCAATCAGCCCCAGCATTTT.

The chain combines TRBV28 with TRBJ2-7; D is unclear. The V end was cut by 5 bases, the J end by 12 bases, with 14 bases between. This CDR3 has 11 amino acids. From germline, CDR1 is MDHEN and CDR2 SYDVKM. The CDR3 coding sequence is TGTGCCAGCAGTGACACGCCCTTGCTGTACTTC. This codes for CASSDTPLLYF.

The chain recombines TRBV27 with TRBJ2-3; D remains ambiguous. Germline V gene sequence: CDR1 MNHEY, CDR2 SMNVEV (reference sequence). The CDR3 runs to 12 residues. The V end lost 2 bases, the J end lost 5 bases, and 5 bases lay between the germline ends. The CDR3 nucleotides are TGTGCCAGCAGTTTAAATAAAGATACGCAGTATTTT. Translation: CASSLNKDTQYF.